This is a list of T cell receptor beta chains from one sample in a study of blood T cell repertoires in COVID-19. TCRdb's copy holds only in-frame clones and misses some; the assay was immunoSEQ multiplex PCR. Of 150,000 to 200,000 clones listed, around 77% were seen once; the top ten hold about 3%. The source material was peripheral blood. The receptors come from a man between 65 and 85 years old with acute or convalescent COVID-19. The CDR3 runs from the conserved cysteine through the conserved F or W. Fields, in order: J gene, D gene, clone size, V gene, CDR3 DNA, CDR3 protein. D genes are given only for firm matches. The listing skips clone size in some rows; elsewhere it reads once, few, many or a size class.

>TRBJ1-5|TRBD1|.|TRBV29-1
TGCAGCGCTTGGACAGGTCATAGCAATCAGCCCCAGCATTTT
CSAWTGHSNQPQHF
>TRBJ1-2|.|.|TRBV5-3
TGTGCGAGGGCCGGCGACCCGCGGCCTGTAAACTATGGCTACACCTTC
CARAGDPRPVNYGYTF
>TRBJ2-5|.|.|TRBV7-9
TGTGCCAGCAGCTTGGAGTTAATGCAAGAGACCCAGTACTTC
CASSLELMQETQYF
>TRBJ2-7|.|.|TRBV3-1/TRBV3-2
TGTGCCAGCAGCCAAGCCCCCCTCTCCTACGAGCAGTACTTC
CASSQAPLSYEQYF
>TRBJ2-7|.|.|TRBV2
TGTGCCAGCATTTCCGGAGGATCTCGCTACGAGCAGTACTTC
CASISGGSRYEQYF
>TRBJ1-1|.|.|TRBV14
TGTGCCAGCAGCCAAGGGGGCAGCGCTTTCTTT
CASSQGGSAFF
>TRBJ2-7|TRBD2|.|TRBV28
TGTGCCAGCAGTTCTACCCGGGAGGGCCGAGTGGAGTACTTC
CASSSTREGRVEYF
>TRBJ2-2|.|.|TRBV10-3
TGTGCCATCGCCGGACAAAACACCGGGGAGCTGTTTTTT
CAIAGQNTGELFF
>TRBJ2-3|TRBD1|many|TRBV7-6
TGTGCCAGCAGCTTTGGGACAGGGGGCTCAGATACGCAGTATTTT
CASSFGTGGSDTQYF
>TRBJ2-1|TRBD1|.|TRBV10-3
TGTGCCATCAGTGAGAGTCGGGACAGGTCCTACAATGAGCAGTTCTTC
CAISESRDRSYNEQFF
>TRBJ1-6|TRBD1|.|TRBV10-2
TGCGCCAGCAGTGCCACGTGGGACAGGGACCATTCACCCCTCCACTTT
CASSATWDRDHSPLHF
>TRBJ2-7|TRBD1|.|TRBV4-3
TGCGCCAGCAGCCGGGGACAGGGCAGTTCCTACGAGCAGTACTTC
CASSRGQGSSYEQYF
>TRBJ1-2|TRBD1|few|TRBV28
TGTGCCAGCAGTTTAGCCCTCGTCCGGACAGGGGGGGGCTACACCTTC
CASSLALVRTGGGYTF
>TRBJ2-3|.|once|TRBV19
TGTGCCAGTAGTAGAGGGAGTGGGATGAATACGCAGTATTTT
CASSRGSGMNTQYF
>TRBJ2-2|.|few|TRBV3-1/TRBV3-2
TGTGCCAGCAGCCAAGAAGGAAAGACTCCGAACACCGGGGAGCTGTTTTTT
CASSQEGKTPNTGELFF
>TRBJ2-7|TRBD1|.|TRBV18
TGTGCCAGCCCGGGACAGGGAACCTACGAGCAGTACTTC
CASPGQGTYEQYF
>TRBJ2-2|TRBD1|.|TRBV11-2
TGTGCCAGCAGCACGGGACAGGGTGACACCGGGGAGCTGTTTTTT
CASSTGQGDTGELFF
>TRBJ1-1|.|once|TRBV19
TGTGCCAGTAGTATTGCGCAGAACACTGAAGCTTTCTTT
CASSIAQNTEAFF